Each of the 17 T cell receptor beta chains below was sequenced from the same sample in a study of vaccination effects on CD4 cells after COVID-19. No antigens are known for them. Using viral peptide pools, the ViraFEST assay grew out antigen-specific CD4+ T cells prior to sequencing. With roughly 9 days of culture completed, CD4+ T cells were isolated. Vaccinated participants had no history of SARS-CoV-2 infection and tested negative for nucleocapsid antibodies. Generated by immunoSEQ multiplex PCR, the TCRdb table keeps only in-frame clones and is missing some. The sample lists 41,000 or so clones, over 75% occurring once. The source material was CD4+ T cells from PBMCs cultured with HCoV-NL63 spike peptides, sampled before COVID-19 vaccination. The receptors stem from a human donor who received a COVID-19 vaccine.

The chain is built from TRBV24-1 and TRBJ2-5, with 7 bases aligning to TRBD2. Germline V CDR1 and CDR2: KGHDR, SFDVKD. CDR3 length equals 15 residues. V shed 7 bases, J shed 4 bases, and the junction held 11 bases outside the gene matches. The DNA of the CDR3 is TGTGCCACCAGGCCCACCCTGGGCGGGGGAGAGACCCAGTACTTC. Its translation is CATRPTLGGGETQYF.

The chain is built from TRBV5-1 and TRBJ1-3; 7 bases align to TRBD1. The V gene end was trimmed by 5 bases and the J gene end by 0 bases; junction bases not matched to a gene: 5. This CDR3 region has 15 residues. Per the germline V gene, CDR1 is SGHRS and CDR2 is YFSETQ. CDR3 bases: TGCGCCAGCAGACCCGGGACAGTCTCTGGAAACACCATATATTTT. Translated, it gives CASRPGTVSGNTIYF.

The rearrangement links TRBV2 to TRBJ2-7; TRBD2 is a possible D gene (6 bases). Trimming removed 4 bases at V and 4 bases at J, with 14 bases between. CDR3 size: 14 residues. The germline V gene has CDR1 SNHLY and CDR2 FYNNEI. DNA of the CDR3: TGTGCCAGCAGTGTTCGGCGGGATACATACGAGCAGTACGTC. This encodes CASSVRRDTYEQYV.

The rearrangement joins TRBV2 to TRBJ1-2, with 10 bases aligning to TRBD1. The germline gives CDR1 SNHLY, CDR2 FYNNEI. Unmatched junction bases numbered 17, after V lost 8 bases and J lost 5 bases. This CDR3 spans 17 amino acids. The CDR3 DNA reads TGTGCCAGCGGGGGACCGACAGGGGGCAAGCGGGAGTATGGCTACACCTTC. Amino acids: CASGGPTGGKREYGYTF.

The chain links TRBV7-3 to TRBJ2-6, with D possibly matching TRBD1 (6 bases). The V end lost 5 bases, the J end lost 0 bases, and 11 bases lay between the germline ends. Germline CDR1 SGHTA, CDR2 FQGTGA. CDR3 length: 16 residues. In DNA form, the CDR3 reads TGTGCCAGCAGCCCGAAGGACAGCTCTGGGGCCAACGTCCTGACTTTC. Protein: CASSPKDSSGANVLTF.

V gene TRBV9 combines with J gene TRBJ2-5; D might be TRBD1 (6 bases). This CDR3 is 15 amino acids long. V was clipped by 0 bases and J by 3 bases, with 12 bases between them. Germline CDR1 SGDLS, CDR2 YYNGEE. CDR3 in DNA: TGTGCCAGCAGCGTAGCTGTGTACAGGGAAGAGACCCAGTACTTC. It codes for CASSVAVYREETQYF.

The genes are TRBV15 and TRBJ1-4, with 10 bases aligning to TRBD1. The CDR3 runs to 15 residues. With V trimmed by 2 bases and J by 7 bases, 4 bases remained unmatched. The V gene's germline CDR1 is LNHNV and CDR2 YYDKDF (reference sequence). In DNA form, the CDR3 reads TGTGCCACCAGCAGATCCCGGGACAGGGGTGAAAAACTGTTTTTT. This gives the protein CATSRSRDRGEKLFF.

This clone was observed once. This chain connects TRBV19 to TRBJ1-2; D possibly corresponds to TRBD1 (5 bases). The germline gives CDR1 LNHDA, CDR2 SQIVND (reference sequence). The CDR3 sequence is 13 residues long. Trimming stripped 3 bases from V and 4 bases from J, with 9 bases between. The CDR3 is CASSMGDLYGYTF. The DNA of the CDR3 is TGTGCCAGTAGTATGGGGGACCTCTATGGCTACACCTTC.

The chain carries TRBV9 and TRBJ2-3; the match to TRBD2 covers 8 bases. V was pared by 5 bases and J by 4 bases, with 9 bases of the junction left unmatched. Germline V gives CDR1 SGDLS, CDR2 YYNGEE. The CDR3 runs to 15 residues. Here the CDR3 reads CASSRGGRGPDTQYF. CDR3 bases: TGTGCCAGCAGTCGGGGGGGGCGCGGCCCAGATACGCAGTATTTT.

The chain carries TRBV18 and TRBJ2-1; D unclear. The germline CDR1 and CDR2 sequences are KGHSH and LQKENI. The CDR3 has 13 amino acids. Trimming took 3 bases from V and 6 from J, leaving 9 bases between them. In DNA, the CDR3 is TGTGCCAGCTCACCTACAGATATCAATGAGCAGTTCTTC. Its protein is CASSPTDINEQFF.

V is TRBV29-1 and J is TRBJ2-3; 7 bases are shared with TRBD1. In germline, CDR1 is SQVTM, CDR2 ANQGSEA. Unmatched junction bases numbered 5, after V lost 7 bases and J lost 4 bases. This CDR3 spans 12 amino acids. The CDR3 spells CSARQGADTQYF. The CDR3 DNA follows: TGCAGCGCCCGACAGGGTGCAGATACGCAGTATTTT.

J is TRBJ1-1 and V is TRBV9, with D tentatively TRBD1 (5 bases). The V and J ends lost 3 bases and 1 base respectively, with 7 bases between them. Germline V gene sequence: CDR1 SGDLS, CDR2 YYNGEE. The length of the CDR3 is 13 residues. Written as DNA, the CDR3 is TGTGCCAGCAGCGAAACAGGGAACACTGAAGCTTTCTTT. Translating it yields CASSETGNTEAFF.

The rearrangement joins TRBV9 to TRBJ2-1, with a weak D call TRBD2 (6 bases). The V gene's germline CDR1 is SGDLS and CDR2 YYNGEE. The CDR3 length is 16 residues. The V gene lost 4 bases and the J gene lost 5 bases, with 19 bases spanning the gap. The CDR3 nucleotides read TGTGCCAGCAGCAAATCCGGGACTCACACCGACAATGAGCAGTTCTTC. It specifies CASSKSGTHTDNEQFF.

V and J are TRBV6-5 and TRBJ1-5; TRBD1 is a possible D gene (5 bases). Trimming removed 7 bases from V and 7 bases from J, with 20 bases in between. CDR3 length: 15 amino acids. Germline lookup yields CDR1 MNHEY and CDR2 SVGAGI. CDR3 bases: TGTGCCAGCAATAGGGGCAGGGTAGGAGAACAGCCCCAGCATTTT. It encodes CASNRGRVGEQPQHF.

This rearrangement joins TRBV9 to TRBJ1-2; D perhaps matches TRBD1 (6 bases). With 3 bases removed from V and 5 bases from J, the gap between germline ends came to 11 bases. Germline lookup yields CDR1 SGDLS and CDR2 YYNGEE. The length of the CDR3 is 13 residues. For the CDR3, the DNA is TGTGCCAGCAGCGGAATGGACAGATATGGCTACACCTTC. Protein sequence: CASSGMDRYGYTF. Based on the CDR3 plus reference TRBV9 and TRBJ1-2, the full variable domain is DSGVTQTPKHLITATGQRVTLRCSPRSGDLSVYWYQQSLDQGLQFLIQYYNGEERAKGNILERFSAQQFPDLHSELNLSSLELGDSALYFCASSGMDRYGYTFGSGTRLTVV.

The V gene is TRBV18, the J gene TRBJ2-3; D may correspond to TRBD1 or TRBD2 (5 bases each). V lost 2 bases, J lost 6 bases, and 9 bases lay in between. The germline gives CDR1 KGHSH, CDR2 LQKENI. CDR3 length: 13 amino acids. DNA of the CDR3: TGTGCCAGCTCACCAGGGACGGATGATACGCAGTATTTT. Its protein product is CASSPGTDDTQYF.

This chain uses TRBV2 with TRBJ1-1, with D possibly being TRBD1 (6 bases). CDR3 size: 12 residues. The V end lost 7 bases, the J end lost 1 base, and 7 bases lay between the germline ends. In germline, CDR1 is SNHLY, CDR2 FYNNEI. The chain's CDR3 is CASIQGNTEAFF. The CDR3 DNA reads TGTGCCAGCATACAGGGGAACACTGAAGCTTTCTTT.